The clone carrying this T cell receptor beta chain was detected only once. The antigen is unknown. The entry originates in a study of cytomegalovirus exposure and HLA in healthy donors. Study-wide findings and caveats: Donors belonging to an Asian-associated ancestry cluster reportedly showed fewer N-insertions in productive TCRs than the roughly 680-donor mean, according to what a later analysis found.

The CDR3 is 14 residues long. CDR1 and CDR2 from the germline V gene are SGHTA and FQGNSA. J lost 3 bases, V lost 5 bases, and 7 bases had no gene match. PCR employed 60 Vbeta and 13 Jbeta primers. The method was immunoSEQ multiplex PCR; TCRdb's version includes in-frame clones alone and lacks a portion of them. The sample has some 100,000 clones, under 85% seen once. V is TRBV7-2 and J is TRBJ2-7; 7 nucleotides line up with TRBD1. The receptor's source is a woman in her 70s in good health and CMV-seropositive. Sequenced input: PBMCs. This CDR3 reads CASSREGAIYEQYF. DNA of the CDR3: TGTGCCAGCAGCCGAGAGGGGGCTATCTACGAGCAGTACTTC.